The 30 T cell receptor beta chains below were found in one sample sequenced in a study of cytomegalovirus exposure and HLA in healthy donors. The study ran its PCR with 60 Vbeta and 13 Jbeta primers. Clones were read by immunoSEQ multiplex PCR, and TCRdb kept only the in-frame ones, dropping some. This sample's clone table lists under 50,000 clones. Sequenced input: PBMCs. Receptors originate from a male donor in good health and CMV-seronegative.

The chain combines TRBV10-3 with TRBJ1-5; 7 nucleotides line up with TRBD1. CDR1 is ENHRY and CDR2 is SYGVKD in the germline V gene. CDR3 length: 13 amino acids. V shed 6 bases, J shed 4 bases, and the junction held 3 bases outside the gene matches. The CDR3 here is CAISPGQNQPQHF. The CDR3 DNA sequence: TGTGCCATCAGCCCGGGACAGAATCAGCCCCAGCATTTT.

The chain recombines TRBV5-1 with TRBJ2-1; TRBD2 aligns across 9 bases. CDR1 SGHRS and CDR2 YFSETQ come from the germline V gene. This CDR3 has 17 amino acids. J lost 7 bases, V lost 0 bases, and 11 bases had no gene match. The CDR3 protein is CASSLEGSGGSWNEQFF. Here the CDR3 DNA reads TGCGCCAGCAGCTTGGAGGGTAGCGGGGGCTCATGGAATGAGCAGTTCTTC.

The chain joins TRBV6-1 to TRBJ2-5, with 16 bases identical to TRBD2. Germline assignment: CDR1 MNHNS and CDR2 SASEGT. The CDR3 extends over 15 amino acids. Unmatched junction bases numbered 2, after V lost 8 bases and J lost 2 bases. CDR3 nucleotides: TGTGCCAGCCAGGGACTAGCGGGGGGGCAAGAGACCCAGTACTTC. Translated, it gives CASQGLAGGQETQYF.

The chain recombines TRBV6-1 with TRBJ1-5; 7 bases align to TRBD1. The V segment lost 0 bases and the J segment 6 bases; nucleotides outside the gene matches: 5. CDR3 length equals 15 residues. In germline, CDR1 is MNHNS, CDR2 SASEGT. The CDR3 nucleotides read TGTGCCAGCAGTGAAGCAGGAGGGGGCAGTCAGCCCCAGCATTTT. Translating gives CASSEAGGGSQPQHF.

The rearrangement links TRBV2 to TRBJ1-4; possibly TRBD1 for D (5 bases). Germline CDR1 and CDR2: SNHLY and FYNNEI. V was shortened by 4 bases and J by 8 bases, with 14 bases between the two germline ends. This CDR3 contains 14 residues. The DNA of the CDR3 is TGTGCCAGCAGTGTGCAGGGTGTCAAAGAAAAACTGTTTTTT. Its protein is CASSVQGVKEKLFF.

V and J are TRBV7-9 and TRBJ1-2, with unresolved D. CDR1 and CDR2 from the germline V gene are SEHNR and FQNEAQ (reference sequence). Trimming took off 5 bases at V and 8 bases at J, with 12 bases between the two ends. This CDR3 region has 12 residues. The CDR3 is CASSPGGIGYTF. CDR3 sequence (DNA): TGTGCCAGCAGCCCCGGTGGTATCGGCTACACCTTC.

The V gene is TRBV19, the J gene TRBJ2-2; 11 bases are a match to TRBD1. Germline lookup yields CDR1 LNHDA and CDR2 SQIVND (reference sequence). The CDR3 runs 15 residues. With V trimmed by 1 base and J by 6 bases, 1 base remained unmatched. CDR3 nucleotides: TGTGCCAGTAGTATAGGGGGACAGGGGGCCGGGGAGCTGTTTTTT. Translating gives CASSIGGQGAGELFF.

The chain carries TRBV6-5 and TRBJ2-3; 8 bases are a match to TRBD1. Germline CDR1 reads MNHEY; CDR2 reads SVGAGI. The J segment lost 4 bases and the V segment lost 5 bases, leaving 8 bases of the junction unmatched. The CDR3 runs to 15 residues. The CDR3 nucleotides are TGTGCCAGCAGTCGCTGGCGGACAGGGTCAGATACGCAGTATTTT. Its protein is CASSRWRTGSDTQYF.

This chain joins TRBV15 and TRBJ2-1; D call uncertain. Trimming stripped 5 bases from V and 0 bases from J, with 8 bases between. Germline values: CDR1 LNHNV, CDR2 YYDKDF (reference sequence). This CDR3 has 14 amino acids. This chain's CDR3 is CATSPVSSYNEQFF. The CDR3, as DNA: TGTGCCACCAGCCCAGTCAGCTCCTACAATGAGCAGTTCTTC.

Here the CDR3 reads CASSLSGTVDGYTF. The CDR3 DNA reads TGTGCCAGCAGTTTGTCCGGGACAGTAGATGGCTACACCTTC. The V call is TRBV27, the J call TRBJ1-2, with 7 positions matching TRBD1. The CDR3 is 14 amino acids. J was trimmed by 6 bases and V by 3 bases; bases with no gene match: 7. The germline gives CDR1 MNHEY, CDR2 SMNVEV (reference sequence).

The chain is built from TRBV5-1 and TRBJ1-1; D is undetermined. In germline, CDR1 is SGHRS, CDR2 YFSETQ. CDR3 length equals 12 residues. Trimming left V 4 bases short and J 1 base short, with 5 bases between. CDR3 nucleotide sequence: TGCGCCAGCAGCCGGGGGAACACTGAAGCTTTCTTT. Its translation: CASSRGNTEAFF.

V gene TRBV2 combines with J gene TRBJ2-7, with 9 bases fitting TRBD1. The V segment lost 8 bases and the J segment 6 bases; nucleotides outside the gene matches: 8. Per the germline V gene, CDR1 is SNHLY and CDR2 is FYNNEI. There are 13 residues in the CDR3. The DNA for the CDR3 is TGTGCCAGCGCGGGACAGGGATTAAGCGAGCAGTACTTC. Translation: CASAGQGLSEQYF.

The rearrangement uses TRBV9 and TRBJ1-2; TRBD1 matches 9 bases. V was clipped by 3 bases and J by 2 bases; unmatched bases: 5. The CDR3 contains 15 residues. Germline CDR1 and CDR2: SGDLS and YYNGEE. The CDR3 here is CASSAGTGINYGYTF. CDR3 nucleotide sequence: TGTGCCAGCAGCGCCGGGACAGGGATAAACTATGGCTACACCTTC.

This chain joins TRBV19 and TRBJ1-1, with a possible D match to TRBD1 (6 bases). Germline-derived CDR1 and CDR2 are LNHDA and SQIVND (reference sequence). The CDR3 runs to 13 residues. Trimming shortened V by 5 bases and J by 1 base, and 8 bases separated the two germline ends. The CDR3 reads CASSSQGNTEAFF. CDR3 DNA sequence: TGTGCCAGTAGTTCACAGGGGAACACTGAAGCTTTCTTT.

The chain recombines TRBV7-2 with TRBJ1-2, with a weak D call TRBD1 (6 bases). The germline V gene has CDR1 SGHTA and CDR2 FQGNSA. The CDR3 has 13 residues. Between the trimmed V and J ends, which lost 8 bases and 2 bases, there was a span of 12 bases. CDR3 sequence reads: CASGGQLNYGYTF. The CDR3 nucleotides read TGTGCCAGCGGAGGACAGCTCAACTATGGCTACACCTTC.

The chain is built from TRBV5-1 and TRBJ2-1; a weak D match, TRBD1 (6 bases). CDR3 length: 13 amino acids. V was pared by 5 bases and J by 8 bases, with 14 bases between. CDR1 is SGHRS and CDR2 is YFSETQ in the germline V gene. The CDR3 loop reads CASRGQGIYEQFF. The DNA of the CDR3 is TGCGCCAGCAGAGGGCAGGGGATCTATGAGCAGTTCTTC. The full variable domain, in which reference TRBV5-1 and TRBJ2-1 provide the parts outside the CDR3, is KAGVTQTPRYLIKTRGQQVTLSCSPISGHRSVSWYQQTPGQGLQFLFEYFSETQRNKGNFPGRFSGRQFSNSRSEMNVSTLELGDSALYLCASRGQGIYEQFFGPGTRLTVL.

The chain has TRBV6-1 and TRBJ1-5; possible D gene TRBD1, 5 bases. This CDR3 contains 13 residues. The germline V gene has CDR1 MNHNS and CDR2 SASEGT. V was trimmed by 7 bases and J by 2 bases, leaving 9 bases between them. The CDR3 loop is CASIRVGNQPQHF. The CDR3 coding sequence is TGTGCCAGCATCAGGGTGGGCAATCAGCCCCAGCATTTT.

Remarks on this clone: A junction boundary mismatches the germline segment, possibly from a read error. The V and J genes are TRBV6-5 and TRBJ2-2, with TRBD2 matching over 9 bases. This CDR3 is built from 16 residues. Germline V gene data show CDR1 as MNHEY and CDR2 as SVGAGI. CDR3 nucleotides: TGTGCCAGCAGCTACTATAGCGGGGGAGCCACCGGGGAGCTGTTTTTT. It specifies CASSYYSGGATGELFF.

The V and J genes are TRBV5-1 and TRBJ2-7; tentative D call: TRBD1 (5 bases). The V gene's germline CDR1 is SGHRS and CDR2 YFSETQ. The CDR3 spans 14 residues. Trimming took off 0 bases at V and 3 bases at J, with 10 bases between the two ends. This CDR3 reads CASSLEGASYEQYF. The DNA of the CDR3 is TGCGCCAGCAGCTTGGAAGGGGCGAGCTACGAGCAGTACTTC.

This CDR3 is CASSLGWTGYEEQYF. The DNA of the CDR3 is TGTGCCAGCTCACTTGGCTGGACAGGGTATGAGGAGCAGTACTTC. The chain employs TRBV18 and TRBJ2-7; the match to TRBD1 covers 8 bases. CDR3 length equals 15 residues. Germline lookup yields CDR1 KGHSH and CDR2 LQKENI. V gave up 4 bases and J gave up 7 bases; unmatched junction bases: 12. Looking up the rest from reference TRBV18 and TRBJ2-7 gives the full variable domain: NAGVMQNPRHLVRRRGQEARLRCSPMKGHSHVYWYRQLPEEGLKFMVYLQKENIIDESGMPKERFSAEFPKEGPSILRIQQVVRGDSAAYFCASSLGWTGYEEQYFGPGTRLTVT.

The rearrangement uses TRBV7-9 and TRBJ2-7; the D is unclear. The CDR3 is 14 residues long. V shed 1 base and J shed 3 bases, with 10 bases lying between them. Per germline, CDR1 SEHNR and CDR2 FQNEAQ (reference sequence). The CDR3 loop reads CASSLELYGYEQYF. The CDR3 DNA is TGTGCCAGCAGCTTAGAACTCTACGGCTACGAGCAGTACTTC.

V is TRBV7-3 and J is TRBJ2-2, with 9 bases lining up with TRBD2. The germline V gene has CDR1 SGHTA and CDR2 FQGTGA. The ends lost 2 bases at V and 6 bases at J; junction bases unmatched: 7. There are 16 residues in the CDR3. CDR3 residues: CASSLGAGGQPGELFF. In nucleotides, the CDR3 is TGTGCCAGCAGCTTAGGCGCGGGGGGGCAGCCCGGGGAGCTGTTTTTT.

CDR3 coding DNA: TGTGCCACCAATAGAGGTGATACTAGCACAGATACGCAGTATTTT. Translated, it gives CATNRGDTSTDTQYF. The chain links TRBV18 to TRBJ2-3; no firm D call. Trimming left V 10 bases short and J 0 bases short, with 17 bases between. The CDR3 runs 15 residues. Germline-derived CDR1 and CDR2 are KGHSH and LQKENI.

V is TRBV7-9 and J is TRBJ1-3; the D gene is possibly TRBD1 (5 bases). CDR3 length: 12 amino acids. V lost 4 bases and J 8 bases, leaving 9 bases between the germline ends. Per germline, CDR1 SEHNR and CDR2 FQNEAQ (reference sequence). This CDR3 reads CASSYGGDTIYF. DNA of the CDR3: TGTGCCAGCAGCTATGGGGGGGACACCATATATTTT.

The gene calls are TRBV30 and TRBJ1-2, with 7 positions matching TRBD1. Germline CDR1 GTSNPN, CDR2 SVGIG (reference sequence). V gave up 2 bases and J gave up 2 bases; unmatched junction bases: 5. The CDR3 is made up of 14 amino acids. This chain's CDR3 is CAWSYGTANYGYTF. CDR3 DNA: TGTGCCTGGAGTTACGGGACAGCGAACTATGGCTACACCTTC.

The chain combines TRBV7-9 with TRBJ2-4; D uncertain. This CDR3 has 13 amino acids. Germline CDR1 reads SEHNR; CDR2 reads FQNEAQ (reference sequence). Trimming removed 1 base at V and 9 bases at J, with 10 bases between. The CDR3 nucleotides read TGTGCCAGCAGCTTAGGTAGTCCGGGCATTCAGTACTTC. It translates to CASSLGSPGIQYF. Drawing the rest from reference TRBV7-9 and TRBJ2-4, the complete variable domain is DTGVSQNPRHKITKRGQNVTFRCDPISEHNRLYWYRQTLGQGPEFLTYFQNEAQLEKSRLLSDRFSAERPKGSFSTLEIQRTEQGDSAMYLCASSLGSPGIQYFGAGTRLSVL.

This chain connects TRBV19 to TRBJ1-1, with D possibly TRBD1 on 5 matching bases. Germline assignment: CDR1 LNHDA and CDR2 SQIVND (reference sequence). V was shortened by 1 base and J by 4 bases, with 10 bases between the two germline ends. This CDR3 spans 14 amino acids. This CDR3 is CASSIGGEGTEAFF. The CDR3 nucleotides read TGTGCCAGTAGTATAGGAGGGGAGGGCACTGAAGCTTTCTTT. The whole variable domain, filled in from reference TRBV19 and TRBJ1-1, reads DGGITQSPKYLFRKEGQNVTLSCEQNLNHDAMYWYRQDPGQGLRLIYYSQIVNDFQKGDIAEGYSVSREKKESFPLTVTSAQKNPTAFYLCASSIGGEGTEAFFGQGTRLTVV.

The chain joins TRBV11-2 to TRBJ2-1; 9 positions agree with TRBD2. V gave up 3 bases and J gave up 4 bases; unmatched junction bases: 7. Germline V gene sequence: CDR1 SGHAT, CDR2 FQNNGV. The CDR3 loop spans 16 amino acids. The CDR3 is CASSFERTSVYNEQFF. The CDR3 DNA reads as TGTGCCAGCAGCTTCGAAAGGACTAGCGTTTACAATGAGCAGTTCTTC. The variable domain in full, with the rest retrieved from reference TRBV11-2 and TRBJ2-1, is EAGVAQSPRYKIIEKRQSVAFWCNPISGHATLYWYQQILGQGPKLLIQFQNNGVVDDSQLPKDRFSAERLKGVDSTLKIQPAKLEDSAVYLCASSFERTSVYNEQFFGPGTRLTVL.

The CDR3 here is CASSPRTGPNSPLHF. Written as DNA, the CDR3 is TGTGCCAGCAGCCCCCGGACAGGGCCTAATTCACCCCTCCACTTT. The chain is built from TRBV7-8 and TRBJ1-6; 8 bases align to TRBD1. Germline CDR1 reads SGHVS; CDR2 reads FQNEAQ. Unmatched junction bases numbered 6, after V lost 5 bases and J lost 6 bases. The CDR3 runs 15 residues.

CDR3 nucleotides: TGTGCCAGCAGCGTAGCGGAGACAGGGGGTGAAAAACTGTTTTTT. Amino acids: CASSVAETGGEKLFF. This chain connects TRBV9 to TRBJ1-4; 9 bases fit TRBD1. From germline, CDR1 is SGDLS and CDR2 YYNGEE. The V and J ends lost 0 bases and 7 bases, in that order; junction bases with no gene match: 4. CDR3 length equals 15 residues.